This passage covers 6 T cell receptor beta chains from one sample sequenced in a study of T cells in narcolepsy. Assay: immunoSEQ multiplex PCR; the TCRdb copy retains only in-frame clones and omits some. This table has under 20,000 clones, under 90% appearing once. The source material was memory (CD45RA-) CD4+ T cells from blood. These receptor sequences come from a human donor in good health.

The chain employs TRBV9 and TRBJ2-2; no reliable D call. The CDR3 covers 14 residues. The germline V and J ends were trimmed by 1 base and 4 bases, with 8 bases remaining between them. The germline gives CDR1 SGDLS, CDR2 YYNGEE. The CDR3 reads CASSVTTATGELFF. The CDR3 DNA reads as TGTGCCAGCAGCGTAACGACGGCCACCGGGGAGCTGTTTTTT.

The rearrangement joins TRBV12-5 to TRBJ2-2; D call uncertain. The CDR3 covers 17 residues. Trimming pared 4 bases from V and 0 bases from J, leaving 15 bases between. Germline assignment: CDR1 LGHNT and CDR2 FRNRAP. Here the CDR3 DNA reads TGTGCTAGTGGTTCCCGTGACCCTCTCGCGAACACCGGGGAGCTGTTTTTT. Translation gives CASGSRDPLANTGELFF.

This clone turned up a few times. V gene TRBV19 combines with J gene TRBJ2-2; 10 bases map to TRBD2. The CDR3 runs to 21 residues. Germline V gene lookup returns CDR1 LNHDA and CDR2 SQIVND (reference sequence). Trimming cost V 3 bases and J 1 base; bases outside gene matches: 17. CDR3 DNA sequence: TGTGCCAGTAGTATCCCCAATACGAAGAGTAGCGGGAGGAAGAACACCGGGGAGCTGTTTTTT. It yields the protein CASSIPNTKSSGRKNTGELFF.

This rearrangement joins TRBV18 to TRBJ1-5; D might be TRBD1 (6 bases). The germline V gene encodes CDR1 KGHSH and CDR2 LQKENI. The germline V and J ends were trimmed by 6 bases and 2 bases, with 14 bases remaining between them. This CDR3 spans 15 amino acids. DNA for the CDR3: TGTGCCAGCTCGGCGACAGGAAGAGGCAATCAGCCCCAGCATTTT. Translating gives CASSATGRGNQPQHF.

The V gene is TRBV18, the J gene TRBJ1-2; 10 bases map to TRBD1. This CDR3 spans 17 amino acids. With 3 bases clipped from V and 8 bases from J, the junction kept 15 bases outside the gene matches. Per germline, CDR1 KGHSH and CDR2 LQKENI. CDR3: CASSPRSRDRGPGGYTF. CDR3 coding DNA: TGTGCCAGCTCACCTCGGTCCCGGGACAGGGGACCCGGCGGCTACACCTTC.

This clone was detected a few times. V and J are TRBV29-1 and TRBJ1-1; 9 bases align to TRBD1. The CDR3 sequence is 14 residues long. V shed 1 base and J 2 bases; nucleotides not matched to a gene: 2. Per germline, CDR1 SQVTM and CDR2 ANQGSEA. The CDR3 nucleotides read TGCAGCGTTGAAGGACAGGGGGTAAACACTGAAGCTTTCTTT. It encodes CSVEGQGVNTEAFF. Full variable domain (remainder filled in from reference TRBV29-1 and TRBJ1-1): SAVISQKPSRDICQRGTSLTIQCQVDSQVTMMFWYRQQPGQSLTLIATANQGSEATYESGFVIDKFPISRPNLTFSTLTVSNMSPEDSSIYLCSVEGQGVNTEAFFGQGTRLTVV.